Given below is one T cell receptor beta chain in context. Arm-PCR of CDR3 regions and iRepertoire HTBI primers were used to build TCR beta libraries. TCRdb re-called the multiplex PCR reads through MiXCR, storing one row per CDR3 protein. Here the sample spans around 450,000 distinct CDR3 sequences, approximately 16% being singletons. Time point indicated: newly diagnosed GD, antithyroid drugs for less than 3 months. Generation of the TCR library employed RNA extracted from PBMCs. This sample was included in a study of regulatory T cells in long-lasting Graves disease. The same data also contributed to another study, on T cells in Graves' hyperthyroidism and ophthalmopathy.

This receptor was identified in a woman between 40 and 55 years old with Graves disease. The sequencing used peripheral blood mononuclear cells (PBMCs), collected at new diagnosis, from a patient treated with antithyroid drugs.

Written as DNA, the CDR3 is TGTGCCAGCTCACCAGCGTTTGGCCTCCGAGGGGAGACCCAGTACTTC. This gives the protein CASSPAFGLRGETQYF. The chain employs TRBV18 and TRBJ2-5, with D perhaps matching TRBD2 (5 bases). Trimming shortened V by 2 bases and J by 5 bases, and 18 bases separated the two germline ends. CDR3 length: 16 amino acids. Germline assignment: CDR1 KGHSH and CDR2 LQKENI. The complete variable domain, with remaining parts taken from reference TRBV18 and TRBJ2-5, reads NAGVMQNPRHLVRRRGQEARLRCSPMKGHSHVYWYRQLPEEGLKFMVYLQKENIIDESGMPKERFSAEFPKEGPSILRIQQVVRGDSAAYFCASSPAFGLRGETQYFGPGTRLLVL.